This T cell receptor beta chain was obtained from a study of T cell changes during pregnancy in multiple sclerosis. Clones were sequenced by immunoSEQ multiplex PCR, and TCRdb holds only the in-frame ones, with some missing. The data show 65,000 to 75,000 clones, roughly 92% seen once. Sequenced here: CD8+ T cells from peripheral blood mononuclear cells, sampled in the third trimester of pregnancy. This receptor was obtained from a female donor in good health, enrolled as a control in a pregnancy study.

CDR3 DNA sequence: TGTGCCAGCACCGATAATCTAGACGAAGCTTTCTTT. Translation gives CASTDNLDEAFF. J is TRBJ1-1 and V is TRBV5-6, with no clear D. V shed 6 bases and J shed 8 bases, with 14 bases lying between them. This CDR3 is built from 12 residues. In germline, CDR1 is SGHDT, CDR2 YYEEEE.